These 14 T cell receptor beta chains were all obtained from the same sample, sequenced in a study of CD8+ T cells in alopecia areata. TCR sequencing used cDNA made by reverse transcription of extracted RNA. Here immunoSEQ multiplex PCR was the method, and the copy in TCRdb shows in-frame clones only, minus some. The sample consists of 80,000 to 100,000 clones, roughly two fifths of them appearing once. Sample treatment: oral pan-JAK inhibitor, 5-10 mg twice daily. The starting material was CD8+ T cells sorted from blood, obtained at week 24, from a patient treated with tofacitinib. These receptors originate from a human donor with alopecia areata.

This clone was picked up a small number of times. The chain uses TRBV14 and TRBJ2-3; 15 bases fit TRBD2. The germline gives CDR1 SGHDN, CDR2 FVKESK. The CDR3 runs to 16 residues. The ends lost 4 bases at V and 6 bases at J; junction bases unmatched: 5. Here the CDR3 reads CASSLGLAGGMDTQYF. CDR3 DNA sequence: TGTGCCAGCAGCCTCGGACTAGCGGGAGGGATGGATACGCAGTATTTT.

This clone was observed a few times. Other DNA sequences within the sample encode an identical CDR3. V usage is TRBV7-9 and J usage is TRBJ1-5; D gene unclear. V shed 1 base and J shed 7 bases, with 5 bases lying between them. This CDR3 contains 12 residues. Germline lookup yields CDR1 SEHNR and CDR2 FQNEAQ (reference sequence). CDR3 DNA sequence: TGTGCCAGCAGCTTAGGGGGACAGCCCCAGCATTTT. This sequence encodes CASSLGGQPQHF.

In its sample, this clone was seen a few times. This sequence joins TRBV5-4 and TRBJ2-3, with D unclear. The CDR3 covers 14 residues. CDR1 is SGHNT, CDR2 YYREEE, per germline (reference sequence). V lost 1 base and J lost 1, with 7 bases in between. The CDR3 is CASSLLIGTDTQYF. The CDR3 DNA reads TGTGCCAGCAGCTTGTTAATAGGCACAGATACGCAGTATTTT.

The CDR3 region has the DNA TGTGCCAGCAGCTTAAGTATTTTGGAGACCCAGTACTTC. Translated: CASSLSILETQYF. V gene TRBV7-2 combines with J gene TRBJ2-5; D remains ambiguous. The CDR3 extends over 13 amino acids. V was pared by 2 bases and J by 5 bases, with 9 bases between. Germline CDR1 SGHTA, CDR2 FQGNSA.

A single count supports this clone. The rearrangement uses TRBV5-4 and TRBJ2-2; 8 bases fit TRBD2. J gave up 4 bases and V 4 bases, and 3 bases lay outside the gene matches. CDR1 and CDR2 (germline): SGHNT, YYREEE (reference sequence). There are 14 residues in the CDR3. The chain's CDR3 is CASSLAGPTGELFF. Written as DNA, the CDR3 is TGTGCCAGCAGCCTAGCGGGCCCCACCGGGGAGCTGTTTTTT.

The rearrangement links TRBV6-5 to TRBJ2-2; D possibly corresponds to TRBD1 (6 bases). Germline V gene data show CDR1 as MNHEY and CDR2 as SVGAGI. Between the trimmed V and J ends, which lost 0 bases and 8 bases, there was a span of 10 bases. This CDR3 comprises 14 residues. In DNA, the CDR3 is TGTGCCAGCAGTTACTCACCCCAGGGGGGGGAGCTGTTTTTT. Amino acid sequence: CASSYSPQGGELFF.

The gene calls are TRBV4-2 and TRBJ1-1; 12 bases agree with TRBD1. V lost 2 bases, J lost 4 bases, and 11 bases stayed unmatched. Germline V gene sequence: CDR1 LGHNA, CDR2 YNFKEQ. This CDR3 has 18 residues. The chain's CDR3 is CASSQRTGTGGAGTEAFF. Here the CDR3 DNA reads TGTGCCAGCAGCCAACGGACCGGGACAGGGGGCGCAGGCACTGAAGCTTTCTTT.

The rearrangement joins TRBV25-1 to TRBJ1-2, with no clear D. CDR3 size: 15 residues. Trimming removed 5 bases from V and 0 bases from J, with 13 bases in between. Germline CDR1 MGHDK, CDR2 SYGVNS. The CDR3, as DNA: TGTGCCAGCAGTCCCCAGGCCGGTACTAACTATGGCTACACCTTC. As protein: CASSPQAGTNYGYTF.

The chain has TRBV2 and TRBJ2-7; 7 nucleotides line up with TRBD1. In germline, CDR1 is SNHLY, CDR2 FYNNEI. The CDR3 loop spans 15 amino acids. V dropped 2 bases and J dropped 0; count of bases not matched to a gene: 4. For the CDR3, the DNA is TGTGCCAGCAGTGAAAGCAGGGGGTCCTCCTACGAGCAGTACTTC. Translated, it gives CASSESRGSSYEQYF.

This clone was recorded many times. The rearrangement links TRBV19 to TRBJ2-7, with a tentative D call TRBD2 (6 bases). Trimming cost V 5 bases and J 1 base, with 12 bases left between them. The CDR3 runs 14 residues. Germline-derived CDR1 and CDR2 are LNHDA and SQIVND (reference sequence). The CDR3, as DNA: TGTGCCAGTAGTTCGGGACTGTCATCCTACGAGCAGTACTTC. The encoded protein is CASSSGLSSYEQYF.

This clone was picked up a small number of times. This rearrangement joins TRBV19 to TRBJ2-2, with 8 nucleotides matching TRBD2. The CDR3 is made up of 14 amino acids. Germline V gene data show CDR1 as LNHDA and CDR2 as SQIVND (reference sequence). The J segment lost 5 bases and the V segment lost 6 bases, leaving 5 bases of the junction unmatched. The CDR3 DNA follows: TGTGCCAGTAGCCCACGGGGGGGGACCGGGGAGCTGTTTTTT. As protein: CASSPRGGTGELFF.

This clone was observed a few times. The chain is built from TRBV9 and TRBJ1-5; possible D gene TRBD1, 6 bases. Germline CDR1 reads SGDLS; CDR2 reads YYNGEE. This CDR3 is built from 14 residues. V was pared by 5 bases and J by 3 bases, with 12 bases between. CDR3 amino acids: CASSDGQSNQPQHF. The CDR3 DNA reads as TGTGCCAGCAGTGATGGACAGTCCAATCAGCCCCAGCATTTT.

This clone was observed once. The chain recombines TRBV7-2 with TRBJ1-1, with 10 bases identical to TRBD1. V shed 5 bases, J shed 2 bases, and the junction held 2 bases outside the gene matches. The CDR3 has 14 residues. Per the germline V gene, CDR1 is SGHTA and CDR2 is FQGNSA. CDR3 sequence reads: CASSRTGGNTEAFF. The CDR3 nucleotides read TGTGCCAGCAGCCGGACAGGGGGTAACACTGAAGCTTTCTTT.

The chain is built from TRBV6-1 and TRBJ2-7, with D possibly matching TRBD2 (5 bases). This CDR3 spans 15 amino acids. Germline V gene lookup returns CDR1 MNHNS and CDR2 SASEGT. V lost 4 bases and J lost 1, with 14 bases in between. CDR3 in DNA: TGTGCCAGCAGTGGTCCCGGGCCGGGATCCTACGAGCAGTACTTC. Translated, it gives CASSGPGPGSYEQYF.